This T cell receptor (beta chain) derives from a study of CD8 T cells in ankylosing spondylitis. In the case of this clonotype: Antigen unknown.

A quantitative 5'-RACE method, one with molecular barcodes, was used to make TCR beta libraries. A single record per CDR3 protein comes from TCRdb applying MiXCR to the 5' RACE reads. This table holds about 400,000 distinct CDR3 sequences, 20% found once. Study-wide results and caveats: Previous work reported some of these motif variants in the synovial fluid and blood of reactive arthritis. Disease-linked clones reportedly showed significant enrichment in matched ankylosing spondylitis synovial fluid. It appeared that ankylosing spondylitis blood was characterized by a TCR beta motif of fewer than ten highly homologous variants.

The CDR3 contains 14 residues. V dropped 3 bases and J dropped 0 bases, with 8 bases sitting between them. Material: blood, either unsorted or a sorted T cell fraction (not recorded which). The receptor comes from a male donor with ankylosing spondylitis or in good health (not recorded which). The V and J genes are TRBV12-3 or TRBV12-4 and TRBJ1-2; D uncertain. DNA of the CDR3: TGTGCCAGCAGTTTGGCGTCTACTAACTATGGCTACACCTTC. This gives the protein CASSLASTNYGYTF.